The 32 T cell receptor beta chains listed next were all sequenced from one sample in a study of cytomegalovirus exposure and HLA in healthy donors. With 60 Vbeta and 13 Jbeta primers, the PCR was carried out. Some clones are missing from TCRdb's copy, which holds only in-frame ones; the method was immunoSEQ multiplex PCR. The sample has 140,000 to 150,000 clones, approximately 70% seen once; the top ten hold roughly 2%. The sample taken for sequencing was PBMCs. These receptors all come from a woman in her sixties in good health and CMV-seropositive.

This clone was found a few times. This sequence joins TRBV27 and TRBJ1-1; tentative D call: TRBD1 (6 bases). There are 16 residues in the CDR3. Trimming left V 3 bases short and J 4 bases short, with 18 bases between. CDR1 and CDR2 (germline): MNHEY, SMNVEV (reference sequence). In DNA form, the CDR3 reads TGTGCCAGCAGTTTGCTTACAGGGATGGTGGGCACTGAAGCTTTCTTT. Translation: CASSLLTGMVGTEAFF.

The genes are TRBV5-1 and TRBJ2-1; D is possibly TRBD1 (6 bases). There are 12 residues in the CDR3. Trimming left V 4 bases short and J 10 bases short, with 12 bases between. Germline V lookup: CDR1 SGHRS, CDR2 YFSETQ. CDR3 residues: CASSPQGKEQFF. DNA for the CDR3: TGCGCCAGCAGCCCCCAGGGGAAGGAGCAGTTCTTC.

The DNA of the CDR3 is TGTGCCAGCAGCTTCCGGGACTCGAGCTCCTATAATTCACCCCTCCACTTT. This codes for CASSFRDSSSYNSPLHF. The V gene is TRBV7-9, the J gene TRBJ1-6; the D gene is possibly TRBD1 (5 bases). Trimming pared 3 bases from V and 0 bases from J, leaving 12 bases between. This CDR3 comprises 17 residues. CDR1 and CDR2 from the germline V gene are SEHNR and FQNEAQ (reference sequence).

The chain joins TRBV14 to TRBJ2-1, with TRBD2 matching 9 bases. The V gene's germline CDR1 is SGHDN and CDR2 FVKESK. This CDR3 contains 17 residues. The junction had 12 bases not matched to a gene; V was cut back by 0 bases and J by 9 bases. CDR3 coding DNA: TGTGCCAGCAGCCAAGATTTGGCTAGCGGGAAAATGGGTGAGCAGTTCTTC. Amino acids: CASSQDLASGKMGEQFF.

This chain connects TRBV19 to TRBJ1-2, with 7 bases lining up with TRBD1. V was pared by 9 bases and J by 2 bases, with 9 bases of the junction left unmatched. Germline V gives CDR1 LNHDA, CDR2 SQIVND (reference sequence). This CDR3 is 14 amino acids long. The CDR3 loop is CASKGGSKNYGYTF. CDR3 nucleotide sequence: TGTGCCAGCAAAGGGGGCAGCAAGAACTATGGCTACACCTTC.

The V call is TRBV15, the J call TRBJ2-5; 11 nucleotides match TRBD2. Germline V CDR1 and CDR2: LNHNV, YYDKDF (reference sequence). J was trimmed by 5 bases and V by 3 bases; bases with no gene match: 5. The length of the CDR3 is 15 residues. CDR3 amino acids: CATSSSGRAAETQYF. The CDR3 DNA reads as TGTGCCACCAGCAGTAGCGGGAGGGCCGCTGAGACCCAGTACTTC.

CDR3: CASSLDGQGNQPQHF. The CDR3 DNA sequence: TGCGCCAGCAGCTTGGACGGACAGGGGAATCAGCCCCAGCATTTT. The chain carries TRBV5-1 and TRBJ1-5; 9 bases match TRBD1. Looked up from germline, CDR1 is SGHRS and CDR2 is YFSETQ. The CDR3 runs to 15 residues. Unmatched junction bases numbered 2, after V lost 0 bases and J lost 4 bases.

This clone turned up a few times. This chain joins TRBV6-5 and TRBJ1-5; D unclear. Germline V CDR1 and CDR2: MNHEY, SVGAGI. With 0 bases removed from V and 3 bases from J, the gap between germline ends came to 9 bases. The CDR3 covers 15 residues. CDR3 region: CASSYSGSPNQPQHF. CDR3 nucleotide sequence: TGTGCCAGCAGTTACTCCGGGTCCCCCAATCAGCCCCAGCATTTT.

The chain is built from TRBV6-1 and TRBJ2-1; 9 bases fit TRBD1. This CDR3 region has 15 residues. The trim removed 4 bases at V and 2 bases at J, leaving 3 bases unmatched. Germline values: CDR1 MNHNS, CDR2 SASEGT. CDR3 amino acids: CASSGQGVPYNEQFF. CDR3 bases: TGTGCCAGCAGTGGACAGGGGGTACCCTACAATGAGCAGTTCTTC.

CDR3 bases: TGTGCCAGCAGTGCGGACAAATATGGCTACACCTTC. This translates into CASSADKYGYTF. This sequence joins TRBV2 and TRBJ1-2; D may be TRBD1 (5 bases). Trimming took off 4 bases at V and 5 bases at J, with 8 bases between the two ends. CDR1 and CDR2 from the germline V gene are SNHLY and FYNNEI. The CDR3 runs 12 residues.

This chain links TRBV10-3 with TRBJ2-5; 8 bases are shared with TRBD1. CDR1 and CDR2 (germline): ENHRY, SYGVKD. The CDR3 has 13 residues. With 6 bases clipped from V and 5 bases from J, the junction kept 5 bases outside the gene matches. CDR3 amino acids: CAIRGQAGETQYF. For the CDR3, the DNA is TGTGCCATCAGGGGACAGGCTGGGGAGACCCAGTACTTC.

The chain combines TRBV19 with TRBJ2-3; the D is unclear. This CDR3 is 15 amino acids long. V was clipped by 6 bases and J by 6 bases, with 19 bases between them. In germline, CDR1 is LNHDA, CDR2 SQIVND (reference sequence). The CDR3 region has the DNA TGTGCCAGTAGCCGCAACTTCGGCGCGGCGGATACGCAGTATTTT. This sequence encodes CASSRNFGAADTQYF.

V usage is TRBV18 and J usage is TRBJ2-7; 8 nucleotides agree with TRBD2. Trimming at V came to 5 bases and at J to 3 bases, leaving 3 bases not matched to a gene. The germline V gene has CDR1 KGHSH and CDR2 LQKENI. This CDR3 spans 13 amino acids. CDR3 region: CASSASGFYEQYF. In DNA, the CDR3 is TGTGCCAGCTCAGCTAGCGGGTTCTACGAGCAGTACTTC.

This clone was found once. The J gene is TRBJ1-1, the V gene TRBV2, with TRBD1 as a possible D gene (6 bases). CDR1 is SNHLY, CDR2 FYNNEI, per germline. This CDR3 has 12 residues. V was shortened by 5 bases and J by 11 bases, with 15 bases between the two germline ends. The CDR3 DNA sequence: TGTGCCAGCAGTCTCGGGGGGGCGCAGGCTTTCTTT. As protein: CASSLGGAQAFF.

CDR3: CASRTGTGVPYTF. In DNA, the CDR3 is TGTGCCAGCAGAACCGGGACAGGGGTACCCTACACCTTC. The chain carries TRBV28 and TRBJ1-2, with 10 nucleotides matching TRBD1. Trimming took 6 bases from V and 10 from J; bases not matched to a gene: 8. CDR3 length: 13 residues. CDR1 and CDR2 (germline): MDHEN, SYDVKM.

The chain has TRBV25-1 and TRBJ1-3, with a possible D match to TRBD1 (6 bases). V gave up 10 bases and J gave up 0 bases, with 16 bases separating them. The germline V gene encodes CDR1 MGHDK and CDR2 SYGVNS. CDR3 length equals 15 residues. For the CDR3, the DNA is TGTGCCACTGCCGGGACACTATTCTCTGGAAACACCATATATTTT. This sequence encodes CATAGTLFSGNTIYF.

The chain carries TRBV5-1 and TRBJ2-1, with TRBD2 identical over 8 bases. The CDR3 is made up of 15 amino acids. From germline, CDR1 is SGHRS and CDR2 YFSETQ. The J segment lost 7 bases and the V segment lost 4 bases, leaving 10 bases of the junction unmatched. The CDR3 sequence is CASSPRQSGRNEQFF. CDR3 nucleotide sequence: TGCGCCAGCAGCCCACGACAGAGCGGGAGAAATGAGCAGTTCTTC.

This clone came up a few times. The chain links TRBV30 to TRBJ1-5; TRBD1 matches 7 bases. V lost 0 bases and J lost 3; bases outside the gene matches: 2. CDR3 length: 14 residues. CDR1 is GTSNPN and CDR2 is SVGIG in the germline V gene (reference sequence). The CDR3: CAWSVGTDNQPQHF. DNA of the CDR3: TGTGCCTGGAGTGTAGGGACAGACAATCAGCCCCAGCATTTT.

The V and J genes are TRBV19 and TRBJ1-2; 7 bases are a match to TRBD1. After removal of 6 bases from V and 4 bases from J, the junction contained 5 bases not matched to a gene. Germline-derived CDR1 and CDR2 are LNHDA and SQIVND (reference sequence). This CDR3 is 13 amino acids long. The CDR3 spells CASRKTGFYGYTF. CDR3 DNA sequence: TGTGCCAGTAGGAAGACAGGGTTCTATGGCTACACCTTC.

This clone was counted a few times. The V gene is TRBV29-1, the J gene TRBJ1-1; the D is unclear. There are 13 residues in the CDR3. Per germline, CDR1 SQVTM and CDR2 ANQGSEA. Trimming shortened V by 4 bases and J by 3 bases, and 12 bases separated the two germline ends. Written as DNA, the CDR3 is TGCAGCGTTGGGAAGAGGGTGGACACTGAAGCTTTCTTT. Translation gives CSVGKRVDTEAFF.

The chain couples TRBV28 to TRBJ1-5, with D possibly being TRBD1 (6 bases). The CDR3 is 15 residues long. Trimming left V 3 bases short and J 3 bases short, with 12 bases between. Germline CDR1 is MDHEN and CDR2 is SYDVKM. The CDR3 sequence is CASSFVDSNNQPQHF. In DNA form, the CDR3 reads TGTGCCAGCAGTTTTGTGGACAGTAACAATCAGCCCCAGCATTTT.

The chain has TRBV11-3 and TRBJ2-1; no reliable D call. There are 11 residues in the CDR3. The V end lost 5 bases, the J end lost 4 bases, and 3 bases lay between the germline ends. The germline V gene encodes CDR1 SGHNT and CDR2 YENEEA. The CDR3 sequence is CASSQYNEQFF. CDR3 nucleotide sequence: TGTGCCAGCAGCCAGTACAATGAGCAGTTCTTC.

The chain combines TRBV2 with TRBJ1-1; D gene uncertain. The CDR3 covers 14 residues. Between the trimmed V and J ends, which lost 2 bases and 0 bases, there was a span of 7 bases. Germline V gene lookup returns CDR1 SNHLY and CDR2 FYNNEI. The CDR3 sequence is CASSERGMNTEAFF. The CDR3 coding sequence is TGTGCCAGCAGTGAACGGGGTATGAACACTGAAGCTTTCTTT. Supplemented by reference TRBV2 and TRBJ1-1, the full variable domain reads EPEVTQTPSHQVTQMGQEVILRCVPISNHLYFYWYRQILGQKVEFLVSFYNNEISEKSEIFDDQFSVERPDGSNFTLKIRSTKLEDSAMYFCASSERGMNTEAFFGQGTRLTVV.

CDR3 DNA: TGTGCCAGTAGTCCGATTACAGGGGGCACCAACACTGAAGCTTTCTTT. Protein sequence: CASSPITGGTNTEAFF. The chain carries TRBV19 and TRBJ1-1; 9 nucleotides line up with TRBD1. Trimming cost V 5 bases and J 2 bases; bases outside gene matches: 9. Germline CDR1 and CDR2: LNHDA and SQIVND (reference sequence). The CDR3 length is 16 residues. Complete variable domain (other parts from reference TRBV19 and TRBJ1-1): DGGITQSPKYLFRKEGQNVTLSCEQNLNHDAMYWYRQDPGQGLRLIYYSQIVNDFQKGDIAEGYSVSREKKESFPLTVTSAQKNPTAFYLCASSPITGGTNTEAFFGQGTRLTVV.

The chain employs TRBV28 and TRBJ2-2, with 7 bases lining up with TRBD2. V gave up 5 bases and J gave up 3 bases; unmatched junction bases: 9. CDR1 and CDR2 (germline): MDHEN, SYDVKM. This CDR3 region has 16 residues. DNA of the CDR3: TGTGCCAGCAGTACCAGCGGGGCGTCGGACACCGGGGAGCTGTTTTTT. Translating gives CASSTSGASDTGELFF.

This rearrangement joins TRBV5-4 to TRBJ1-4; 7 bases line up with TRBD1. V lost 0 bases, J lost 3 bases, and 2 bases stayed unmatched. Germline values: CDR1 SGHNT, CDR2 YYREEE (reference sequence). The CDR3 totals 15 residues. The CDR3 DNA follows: TGTGCCAGCAGCTTGGACAGGGGTTCTAATGAAAAACTGTTTTTT. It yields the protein CASSLDRGSNEKLFF.

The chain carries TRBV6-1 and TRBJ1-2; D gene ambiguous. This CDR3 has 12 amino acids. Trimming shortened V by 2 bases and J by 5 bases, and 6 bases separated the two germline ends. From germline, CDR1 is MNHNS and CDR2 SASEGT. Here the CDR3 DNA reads TGTGCCAGCAGTGAATCGGGGTATGGCTACACCTTC. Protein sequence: CASSESGYGYTF.

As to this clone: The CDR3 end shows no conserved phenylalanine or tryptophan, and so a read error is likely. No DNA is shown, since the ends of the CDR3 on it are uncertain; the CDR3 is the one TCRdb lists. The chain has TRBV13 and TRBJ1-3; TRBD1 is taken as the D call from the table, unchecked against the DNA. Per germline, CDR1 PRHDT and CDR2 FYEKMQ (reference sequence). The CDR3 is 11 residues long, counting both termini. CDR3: CASSWGQGDID.

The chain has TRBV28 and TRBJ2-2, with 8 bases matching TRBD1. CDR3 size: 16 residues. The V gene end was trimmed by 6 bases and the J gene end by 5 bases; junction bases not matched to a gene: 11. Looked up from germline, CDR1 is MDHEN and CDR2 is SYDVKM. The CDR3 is CASRPTGGDGTGELFF. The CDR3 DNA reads TGTGCCAGCAGGCCAACAGGGGGTGATGGGACCGGGGAGCTGTTTTTT.

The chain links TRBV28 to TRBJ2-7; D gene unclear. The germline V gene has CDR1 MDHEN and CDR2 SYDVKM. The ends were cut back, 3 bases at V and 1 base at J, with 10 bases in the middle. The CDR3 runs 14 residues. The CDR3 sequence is CASSLSWSSYEQYF. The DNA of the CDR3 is TGTGCCAGCAGTTTGTCGTGGAGTTCCTACGAGCAGTACTTC.

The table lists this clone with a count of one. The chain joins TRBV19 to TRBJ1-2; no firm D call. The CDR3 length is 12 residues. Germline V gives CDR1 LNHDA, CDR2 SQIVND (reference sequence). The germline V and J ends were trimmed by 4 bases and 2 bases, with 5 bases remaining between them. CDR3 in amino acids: CASSTRNYGYTF. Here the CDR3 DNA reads TGTGCCAGTAGTACTAGGAACTATGGCTACACCTTC.

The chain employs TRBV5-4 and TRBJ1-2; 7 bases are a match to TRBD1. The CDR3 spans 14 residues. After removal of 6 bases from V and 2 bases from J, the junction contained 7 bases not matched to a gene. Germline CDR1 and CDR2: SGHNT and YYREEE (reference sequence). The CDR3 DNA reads TGTGCCAGCACTGCGACAGGGTCAAACTATGGCTACACCTTC. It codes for CASTATGSNYGYTF.